This TCR beta chain was recorded in a study of patients and donors after allogeneic stem cell transplantation. The CDR3 totals 15 residues. V was trimmed by 3 bases and J by 4 bases, leaving 15 bases between them. The germline V gene encodes CDR1 KGHSH and CDR2 LQKENI. TCRdb independently ran MiXCR on the RT-PCR reads; one entry per CDR3 protein. This sample has roughly 230,000 distinct CDR3 sequences, with 13% to 15% found just once. Material: blood, either unsorted or a sorted T cell fraction (not recorded which). The chain joins TRBV18 to TRBJ1-2; D is perhaps TRBD1 (6 bases). The sequence came from a human donor who was either an allogeneic HSCT recipient or a stem cell or donor lymphocyte infusion donor (not recorded which). It is not recorded whose cells these are; they may come from a transplant donor. CDR3 in amino acids: CASSPREDSFYGYTF. CDR3 bases: TGTGCCAGCTCACCGCGAGAGGACAGCTTCTATGGCTACACCTTC.